This T cell receptor (beta chain) was profiled in a study of shared clonotypes between healthy human individuals. Study overall: A couple of women and a few men aged 18 to 49 served as donors.

Note on this clone: Its specificity is not known.

Assay: immunoSEQ multiplex PCR; the TCRdb copy retains only in-frame clones and omits some. The repertoire consists of over 1.4 million clones, with roughly 96% occurring once and the leading ten covering roughly 1.2%. The V and J ends lost 6 bases and 7 bases, in that order; junction bases with no gene match: 14. The germline gives CDR1 SGHAT, CDR2 FQDESV (reference sequence). The CDR3 consists of 16 residues. Study-wide results and limits: Of the naive CD4 clonotypes, roughly 5% were shared across a handful of donors. Incomplete sequencing of sorted subsets was indicated by rarefaction despite large depth.

The rearrangement links TRBV11-1 to TRBJ2-1; 8 bases fit TRBD2. The clonotype originates from a man between 25 and 39 years old in good health. Sequenced: naive CD4+ T cells sorted from blood. Noted subset: CD45RA+ positively selected. CDR3 DNA: TGTGCCAGCAGTAGAAGAAGTGGAGCGGGAGCGAATGAGCAGTTCTTC. This sequence encodes CASSRRSGAGANEQFF.